The 8 T cell receptor beta chains presented below share a single source sample, sequenced in a study of shared clonotypes between healthy human individuals. Here immunoSEQ multiplex PCR was the method, and the copy in TCRdb shows in-frame clones only, minus some. Found here are 2 million to 3 million clones, roughly 93% of them singletons; the top ten hold about 0.38%. Specimen: naive CD4+ T cells from PBMCs. Subset here: CD45RA+ positively selected. The receptors were sampled from a man in his late teens or twenties in good health. Some clones in this sample may be carry-over from other donors' samples.

This chain uses TRBV11-2 with TRBJ1-2, with TRBD1 matching 9 bases. Trimming took 3 bases from V and 2 from J; bases not matched to a gene: 7. The CDR3 totals 16 residues. Per the germline V gene, CDR1 is SGHAT and CDR2 is FQNNGV. CDR3 loop: CASSFDLGQGNYGYTF. CDR3 DNA sequence: TGTGCCAGCAGCTTTGATTTAGGACAGGGGAACTATGGCTACACCTTC.

This clone showed up just once. V and J are TRBV11-1 and TRBJ2-1; 7 nucleotides agree with TRBD2. V was pared by 5 bases and J by 4 bases, with 11 bases of the junction left unmatched. This CDR3 spans 16 amino acids. Per the germline V gene, CDR1 is SGHAT and CDR2 is FQDESV (reference sequence). The CDR3 loop is CASSHPPSGVYNEQFF. The CDR3, as DNA: TGTGCCAGCAGCCACCCCCCGAGCGGGGTATACAATGAGCAGTTCTTC.

To note about this clone: Other DNA sequences in this sample translate to the same CDR3. The rearrangement uses TRBV2 and TRBJ2-7; D call uncertain. The CDR3 has 12 amino acids. Trimming took off 6 bases at V and 3 bases at J, with 9 bases between the two ends. Per the germline V gene, CDR1 is SNHLY and CDR2 is FYNNEI. The CDR3 here is CASSPQGYEQYF. Here the CDR3 DNA reads TGTGCCAGCAGCCCCCAAGGCTACGAGCAGTACTTC. The variable domain in full, completed from reference TRBV2 and TRBJ2-7, reads EPEVTQTPSHQVTQMGQEVILRCVPISNHLYFYWYRQILGQKVEFLVSFYNNEISEKSEIFDDQFSVERPDGSNFTLKIRSTKLEDSAMYFCASSPQGYEQYFGPGTRLTVT.

This chain uses TRBV18 with TRBJ2-3; no reliable D call. Trimming cost V 6 bases and J 4 bases, with 14 bases left between them. CDR3 size: 14 residues. Germline CDR1 and CDR2: KGHSH and LQKENI. The CDR3 protein is CASSPGSGSDTQYF. Written as DNA, the CDR3 is TGTGCCAGCTCCCCGGGCTCTGGTTCAGATACGCAGTATTTT.

V gene TRBV11-3 combines with J gene TRBJ2-7; 8 bases match TRBD2. The CDR3 loop spans 16 amino acids. Per the germline V gene, CDR1 is SGHNT and CDR2 is YENEEA. V lost 5 bases to trimming and J lost 3 bases; unmatched junction nucleotides: 12. The CDR3 nucleotides are TGTGCCAGCAGCCCGCTGGGGGTAGCGGGGATCTACGAGCAGTACTTC. As protein: CASSPLGVAGIYEQYF.

The chain is built from TRBV7-2 and TRBJ1-1; D is undetermined. This CDR3 comprises 14 residues. CDR1 and CDR2 (germline): SGHTA, FQGNSA. Trimming removed 5 bases from V and 1 base from J, with 11 bases in between. The DNA of the CDR3 is TGTGCCAGCAGCCCCGAATATTGGAACACTGAAGCTTTCTTT. It codes for CASSPEYWNTEAFF. Variable domain in full (rest from reference TRBV7-2 and TRBJ1-1): GAGVSQSPSNKVTEKGKDVELRCDPISGHTALYWYRQSLGQGLEFLIYFQGNSAPDKSGLPSDRFSAERTGGSVSTLTIQRTQQEDSAVYLCASSPEYWNTEAFFGQGTRLTVV.

In this sample, this clone turned up a few times. The V and J genes are TRBV25-1 and TRBJ1-1; 7 bases agree with TRBD1. Per germline, CDR1 MGHDK and CDR2 SYGVNS. V lost 6 bases to trimming and J lost 5 bases; unmatched junction nucleotides: 9. The CDR3 has 14 residues. The CDR3: CASRANRGKTEAFF. As DNA, the CDR3 is TGTGCCAGCAGGGCCAACAGGGGAAAGACTGAAGCTTTCTTT.

V gene TRBV20-1 combines with J gene TRBJ2-5; D uncertain. This CDR3 spans 10 amino acids. CDR1 DFQATT and CDR2 SNEGSKA come from the germline V gene (reference sequence). The chain's CDR3 is CTPQMETQYF. In DNA, the CDR3 is TGCACCCCTCAAATGGAGACCCAGTACTTC.